A selection of T cell receptor beta chains follows, all from one sample in a study of blood T cell repertoires in COVID-19. The data were produced by immunoSEQ multiplex PCR, yet TCRdb's version contains in-frame clones alone and is incomplete. The sample has tens of thousands of clones, around nine tenths seen once. Specimen: peripheral blood. The receptors stem from a woman of 80 years or more with active COVID-19. The conserved cysteine and the conserved F or W are not part of the CDR3 here. For some rows the clone size is stated as once, few or many, or as a class when expanded; others skip it.

J	V	size	CDR3
TRBJ1-4	TRBV24-1	NA	ATSDPGGEKLF
TRBJ1-1	TRBV6-6	NA	ASSPILNTEAF
TRBJ2-7	TRBV7-9	NA	ASSSAPRYEQY
TRBJ2-1	TRBV28	NA	ASTGDASSYNEQF
TRBJ2-5	TRBV5-1	NA	ASSPGAGGIQETQY
TRBJ2-7	TRBV19	NA	ASKSKGGSYEQY
TRBJ2-1	TRBV28	NA	AIGAANEQF
TRBJ2-3	TRBV14	NA	ASSRAGGTDTQY
TRBJ1-2	TRBV9	NA	ASTPSDSYYGYT
TRBJ1-1	TRBV7-9	NA	ASSRSSMNTEAF
TRBJ2-7	TRBV5-1	NA	ASSFGTDEQY
TRBJ2-1	TRBV7-9	NA	ASSLGTSGSSVNEQF
TRBJ2-1	TRBV12-3/TRBV12-4	NA	ASSSGAEKVF
TRBJ2-7	TRBV9	NA	ASSVGGHSYEQY
TRBJ2-7	TRBV6-2/TRBV6-3	NA	ASSSRTSGYEQY
TRBJ2-1	TRBV11-3	NA	ASSNGLAVDNEQF
TRBJ1-6	TRBV5-1	NA	ASSLEPSKNSPLH
TRBJ2-7	TRBV27	NA	ASSLLRERSYEQY
TRBJ2-7	TRBV6-6	once	ASSYSTWSYEQY
TRBJ2-2	TRBV18	NA	ASSPGVNTGELF
TRBJ1-3	TRBV28	NA	ASSLATVGAGNTIY
TRBJ2-1	TRBV2	NA	AMTSGTSSYNEQF
TRBJ2-5	TRBV18	once	ASSPPGWAQY
TRBJ2-7	TRBV27	NA	ASSPRLAGASDEQY
TRBJ2-1	TRBV7-8	NA	ASTSRAGGAYNEQF
TRBJ2-1	TRBV5-6	NA	ASSPRLAIIDEQF
TRBJ1-3	TRBV2	few	ASSATDRIGNTIY
TRBJ2-2	TRBV2	NA	ASRRGGTDTGELF
TRBJ2-1	TRBV5-1	NA	ASSPPATNEQF
TRBJ1-1	TRBV6-5	NA	ASYRGEGTEAF